The T cell receptor beta chain under discussion was sequenced for a study of blood T cells in healthy people across ages. Overall study results and limits: Compared with aged donors, long-lived donors showed fewer expanded clones, suggesting selection. Diversity figures based on one million T cells were deemed too low.

CDR3 length equals 17 residues. Looked up from germline, CDR1 is MDHEN and CDR2 is SYDVKM. The V end was cut by 6 bases, the J end by 2 bases, with 22 bases between. As concerns this clonotype: No antigen is known for it.

Approximately 9.7 milliliters was the volume of peripheral blood drawn from each donor. A second PCR of about 7 to 11 cycles used a sample-barcoded 5' primer and a J-beta primer mix. The authors tagged each cDNA molecule using a template-switch adaptor with 12 random nucleotides. MiXCR, run by TCRdb on the 5' RACE reads, gives a single entry per CDR3 protein. The sample consists of around 580,000 distinct CDR3 sequences, around 50% of them appearing once. The rearrangement joins TRBV28 to TRBJ2-5, with a tentative D call TRBD1 (5 bases). The source is a man older than 75 in good health. Sequencing used blood. The CDR3 sequence: CASSPAIQGPRQETQYF. As DNA, the CDR3 is TGTGCCAGCAGCCCCGCCATTCAGGGCCCCAGACAAGAGACCCAGTACTTC.